This T cell receptor beta chain was obtained from a study of control samples from healthy donors and cancer patients. Germline trimming cut 3 bases from V and 5 bases from J; bases unmatched to any gene: 12. Germline CDR1 reads SGHNT; CDR2 reads YYREEE (reference sequence). This CDR3 is built from 17 residues. Only in-frame clones appear in the TCRdb table, and some are missing; sequencing was by immunoSEQ multiplex PCR. The data hold about 52,000 clones, with 85% to 95% observed a single time. The origin of this receptor is a young man in good health. The chain recombines TRBV5-4 with TRBJ2-2; 8 bases align to TRBD2. Sequenced sample: blood. CDR3: CASSSVGRGGPTGELFF. The CDR3 DNA sequence: TGTGCCAGCAGCTCGGTCGGGAGGGGGGGACCTACCGGGGAGCTGTTTTTT.